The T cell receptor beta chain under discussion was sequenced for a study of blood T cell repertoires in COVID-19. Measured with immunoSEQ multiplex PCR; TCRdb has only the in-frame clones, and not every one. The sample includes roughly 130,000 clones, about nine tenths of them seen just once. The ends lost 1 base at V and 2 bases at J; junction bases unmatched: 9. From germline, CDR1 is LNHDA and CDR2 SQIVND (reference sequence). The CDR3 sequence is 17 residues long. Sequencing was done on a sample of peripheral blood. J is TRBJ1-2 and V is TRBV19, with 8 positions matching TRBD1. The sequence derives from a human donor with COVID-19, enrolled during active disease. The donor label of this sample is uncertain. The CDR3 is CASSIAAGGRQNYGYTF. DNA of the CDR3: TGTGCCAGTAGTATAGCGGCAGGGGGCAGGCAAAACTATGGCTACACCTTC.